The 7 T cell receptor beta chains presented below share a single source sample, sequenced in a study of OX40 agonist ivuxolimab in advanced cancers. The method was immunoSEQ multiplex PCR; TCRdb's version includes in-frame clones alone and lacks a portion of them. The sample has about 77,000 clones; approximately 85% are singletons. Here the sequenced sample was CD4+ or CD8+ T cells sorted from blood, taken in a trial of the OX40 agonist ivuxolimab. These TCRs come from an adult with an advanced solid tumor such as melanoma, head and neck, liver or kidney cancer.

This sequence joins TRBV30 and TRBJ1-6, with D perhaps matching TRBD1 (5 bases). This CDR3 region has 16 residues. The germline V gene encodes CDR1 GTSNPN and CDR2 SVGIG (reference sequence). Trimming left V 1 base short and J 0 bases short, with 10 bases between. The CDR3 DNA reads as TGTGCCTGGAGTGGGGACGGTAGCTCCTATAATTCACCCCTCCACTTT. Its protein is CAWSGDGSSYNSPLHF.

V gene TRBV5-3 combines with J gene TRBJ2-1; 12 bases agree with TRBD2. TRBV5-3 is annotated as an ORF whose role is uncertain. With V trimmed by 3 bases and J by 8 bases, 9 bases remained unmatched. The CDR3 loop spans 16 amino acids. CDR3 coding DNA: TGTGCCAGAAGCTCTGCGACTAGCGGGAGCCTATATGAGCAGTTCTTC. It codes for CARSSATSGSLYEQFF.

The CDR3 nucleotides read TGTGCCAGCAGCGGCAGGGGTCCGTCTGGAAACACCATATATTTT. This sequence encodes CASSGRGPSGNTIYF. The gene calls are TRBV9 and TRBJ1-3; TRBD1 is a possible D gene (6 bases). V lost 3 bases and J lost 1, with 11 bases in between. From germline, CDR1 is SGDLS and CDR2 YYNGEE. The CDR3 is 15 residues long.

This chain uses TRBV30 with TRBJ1-5, with 7 bases that match TRBD1. V was pared by 5 bases and J by 2 bases, with 12 bases of the junction left unmatched. CDR1 and CDR2 (germline): GTSNPN, SVGIG (reference sequence). This CDR3 region has 16 residues. In nucleotides, the CDR3 is TGTGCCTGGGAAGGGGGGACAGCTGGGGGCAATCAGCCCCAGCATTTT. It is translated as CAWEGGTAGGNQPQHF.

The rearrangement links TRBV10-3 to TRBJ2-7; 7 positions agree with TRBD2. This CDR3 is 15 amino acids long. Looked up from germline, CDR1 is ENHRY and CDR2 is SYGVKD. Losses at the gene ends were 8 bases for V and 2 bases for J; bases not matched to a gene: 12. CDR3 sequence: CAIARRLAETYEQYF. In DNA form, the CDR3 reads TGTGCCATCGCCCGGCGTCTAGCGGAGACCTACGAGCAGTACTTC.

The chain couples TRBV7-5 to TRBJ2-1; TRBD1 is taken as the D call from the table, unchecked against the DNA. TRBV7-5 is reported as a pseudogene. This CDR3 has 15 amino acids. The chain's CDR3 is CVRSPPDRGGNEQFF. In DNA form, the CDR3 reads TGTGTCAGAAGTCCCCCGGACAGGGGGGGTAATGAGCAGTTCTTC.

This chain connects TRBV5-1 to TRBJ1-1, with D possibly TRBD1 on 5 matching bases. Germline-derived CDR1 and CDR2 are SGHRS and YFSETQ. The CDR3 covers 14 residues. V dropped 4 bases and J dropped 0 bases, with 10 bases sitting between them. CDR3 sequence: CASSTGRLNTEAFF. Written as DNA, the CDR3 is TGCGCCAGCAGCACGGGACGGCTGAACACTGAAGCTTTCTTT. The full variable domain, rest sourced from reference TRBV5-1 and TRBJ1-1, is KAGVTQTPRYLIKTRGQQVTLSCSPISGHRSVSWYQQTPGQGLQFLFEYFSETQRNKGNFPGRFSGRQFSNSRSEMNVSTLELGDSALYLCASSTGRLNTEAFFGQGTRLTVV.